Below are 28 T cell receptor beta chains sequenced from a single sample in a study of blood T cells in healthy people across ages (dated by TCRdb to between 2015 and 2017). The library was obtained by 5' RACE. A second PCR of roughly 6 to 11 cycles was run with a J-beta primer mix and a sample-barcoded 5' primer. Using fastp at Q25 and MiXCR, TCRdb reprocessed the public reads and kept productive beta chains. Identical CDR3 proteins give one entry, which carries the most common genes and DNA. For this sample there are 1,800,000 or so distinct CDR3 sequences; more than 35% appear just once. 23% of the sample is in the top ten clones. Sequencing was carried out using blood. The source is a human donor in good health.

This clonotype was observed a handful of times. The chain is built from TRBV20-1 and TRBJ2-5, with a weak D call TRBD1 (6 bases). Looked up from germline, CDR1 is DFQATT and CDR2 is SNEGSKA (reference sequence). V lost 6 bases, J lost 0 bases, and 14 bases lay in between. The CDR3 totals 14 residues. This CDR3 is CSAFTGQNQETQYF. DNA for the CDR3: TGCAGTGCCTTCACCGGACAGAACCAAGAGACCCAGTACTTC.

The chain recombines TRBV5-1 with TRBJ1-2, with 12 bases that match TRBD1. The V gene end was trimmed by 4 bases and the J gene end by 1 base; junction bases not matched to a gene: 5. The CDR3 extends over 16 amino acids. Germline V lookup: CDR1 SGHRS, CDR2 YFSETQ. The DNA of the CDR3 is TGCGCCAGCAGCCGGGACAGGGGGCAACGTAACTATGGCTACACCTTC. Translated: CASSRDRGQRNYGYTF. Together with reference TRBV5-1 and TRBJ1-2, the CDR3 gives the full variable domain: KAGVTQTPRYLIKTRGQQVTLSCSPISGHRSVSWYQQTPGQGLQFLFEYFSETQRNKGNFPGRFSGRQFSNSRSEMNVSTLELGDSALYLCASSRDRGQRNYGYTFGSGTRLTVV.

This chain joins TRBV20-1 and TRBJ2-5, with D perhaps matching TRBD1 or TRBD2 (7 bases each). This CDR3 region has 15 residues. The germline gives CDR1 DFQATT, CDR2 SNEGSKA (reference sequence). The V end was cut by 5 bases, the J end by 1 base, with 17 bases between. The CDR3 loop reads CSAPQRDRVQETQYF. CDR3 nucleotide sequence: TGCAGTGCTCCCCAGCGGGACAGAGTCCAAGAGACCCAGTACTTC.

This clonotype appeared a few times. CDR3 in DNA: TGTGCCAGCACCCTGGGAAGTTCCAATTCACCCCTCCACTTT. Its translation: CASTLGSSNSPLHF. This chain connects TRBV7-6 to TRBJ1-6; D uncertain. CDR1 SGHVS and CDR2 FNYEAQ come from the germline V gene. Trimming took off 7 bases at V and 7 bases at J, with 14 bases between the two ends. This CDR3 contains 14 residues.

The rearrangement joins TRBV5-1 to TRBJ2-3; D not certain. The CDR3 sequence is 17 residues long. Trimming pared 2 bases from V and 0 bases from J, leaving 16 bases between. CDR1 SGHRS and CDR2 YFSETQ come from the germline V gene. The CDR3 is CASSFPDGTSSTDTQYF. The CDR3 DNA follows: TGCGCCAGCAGCTTCCCGGACGGCACCTCTAGCACAGATACGCAGTATTTT.

DNA for the CDR3: TGTGCCAGCAGTTTCTCCGGCGGGCGAAGGGATGAGCAGTTCTTC. Encoded protein: CASSFSGGRRDEQFF. The chain combines TRBV12-3 or TRBV12-4 with TRBJ2-1; a possible D gene is TRBD2 (5 bases). The ends were cut back, 3 bases at V and 8 bases at J, with 17 bases in the middle. The CDR3 length is 15 residues.

This chain joins TRBV7-6 and TRBJ1-5, with a weak D call TRBD1 (5 bases). Per germline, CDR1 SGHVS and CDR2 FNYEAQ. The CDR3 totals 16 residues. The V end lost 5 bases, the J end lost 0 bases, and 14 bases lay between the germline ends. DNA for the CDR3: TGTGCCAGCAGCCCCTTGGGGCCACCTAGCAATCAGCCCCAGCATTTT. It codes for CASSPLGPPSNQPQHF.

This clonotype has more than one count but fewer than ten. The chain recombines TRBV29-1 with TRBJ1-1; D perhaps matches TRBD1 (6 bases). The germline V gene has CDR1 SQVTM and CDR2 ANQGSEA. The CDR3 is made up of 15 amino acids. Between the trimmed V and J ends, which lost 6 bases and 5 bases, there was a span of 22 bases. The CDR3, as DNA: TGCAGCGTGGGAGATACCAGGGGAGGGGGTACTGAAGCTTTCTTT. As protein: CSVGDTRGGGTEAFF.

The genes are TRBV5-6 and TRBJ2-7, with 8 bases that match TRBD1. V lost 1 base, J lost 1 base, and 7 bases stayed unmatched. This CDR3 has 16 residues. Germline assignment: CDR1 SGHDT and CDR2 YYEEEE. CDR3 DNA: TGTGCCAGCAGCTTGTTCGTGACAGGGGAATCCTACGAGCAGTACTTC. Its protein product is CASSLFVTGESYEQYF. Together with reference TRBV5-6 and TRBJ2-7, the CDR3 gives the full variable domain: DAGVTQSPTHLIKTRGQQVTLRCSPKSGHDTVSWYQQALGQGPQFIFQYYEEEERQRGNFPDRFSGHQFPNYSSELNVNALLLGDSALYLCASSLFVTGESYEQYFGPGTRLTVT.

The chain recombines TRBV9 with TRBJ2-3, with 11 bases fitting TRBD2. This CDR3 has 17 amino acids. The ends lost 4 bases at V and 6 bases at J; junction bases unmatched: 13. Per the germline V gene, CDR1 is SGDLS and CDR2 is YYNGEE. Here the CDR3 DNA reads TGTGCCAGCAGCTCTCGACTAGCGGGGATGTCCTTTGATACGCAGTATTTT. Amino acids: CASSSRLAGMSFDTQYF. The complete variable domain, with remaining parts taken from reference TRBV9 and TRBJ2-3, reads DSGVTQTPKHLITATGQRVTLRCSPRSGDLSVYWYQQSLDQGLQFLIQYYNGEERAKGNILERFSAQQFPDLHSELNLSSLELGDSALYFCASSSRLAGMSFDTQYFGPGTRLTVL.

With regard to this clonotype: A read error may account for a junction end that differs from germline. The chain has TRBV4-2 and TRBJ2-3; 7 bases are a match to TRBD2. Germline assignment: CDR1 LGHNA and CDR2 YNFKEQ. CDR3 length: 16 residues. The CDR3 nucleotides read TGTGCCAGCAGCCAAGATTTTTCGACTAGCACAGACACGCAGTATTTT. Amino acids: CASSQDFSTSTDTQYF.

The genes are TRBV28 and TRBJ2-7, with D perhaps given as TRBD1 or TRBD2 (6 bases each). V lost 7 bases, J lost 4 bases, and 14 bases lay in between. The CDR3 length is 13 residues. Germline loops: CDR1 MDHEN, CDR2 SYDVKM. CDR3 coding DNA: TGTGCCAGCATAGGGGGGATTACTTACGAGCAGTACTTC. It yields the protein CASIGGITYEQYF.

The chain combines TRBV6-2 or TRBV6-3 with TRBJ2-1, with no clear D. The V gene's germline CDR1 is MNHEY and CDR2 SVGEGT. The V end lost 6 bases, the J end lost 10 bases, and 10 bases lay between the germline ends. The length of the CDR3 is 11 residues. The CDR3 DNA follows: TGTGCCAGCAGATACGTCTACGAGCAGTTCTTC. This codes for CASRYVYEQFF.

The rearrangement uses TRBV4-3 and TRBJ1-1; a possible D gene is TRBD1 (5 bases). The V end lost 4 bases, the J end lost 1 base, and 13 bases lay between the germline ends. CDR1 LGHNA and CDR2 YSLEER come from the germline V gene. The CDR3 extends over 15 amino acids. CDR3 DNA: TGCGCCAGCAGCCCCGAGACAGTCCCGAACACTGAAGCTTTCTTT. As protein: CASSPETVPNTEAFF.

This clonotype was seen only a few times. CDR3 residues: CASSPLGYTDTQYF. The CDR3 coding sequence is TGTGCCAGCAGCCCCTTGGGCTACACAGATACGCAGTATTTT. J is TRBJ2-3 and V is TRBV7-6; D call uncertain. The CDR3 runs 14 residues. Germline assignment: CDR1 SGHVS and CDR2 FNYEAQ. The germline V and J ends were trimmed by 5 bases and 2 bases, with 11 bases remaining between them.

The V and J genes are TRBV5-1 and TRBJ2-1; TRBD2 aligns across 9 bases. Germline lookup yields CDR1 SGHRS and CDR2 YFSETQ. The CDR3 extends over 15 amino acids. V was clipped by 4 bases and J by 8 bases; unmatched bases: 10. CDR3 sequence reads: CASSPGTSSLDEQFF. The CDR3 DNA reads TGCGCCAGCAGCCCTGGGACTAGCTCCCTCGATGAGCAGTTCTTC.

CDR3 residues: CASSRQADNQPQHF. The CDR3 coding sequence is TGTGCCAGTAGTCGACAGGCCGACAATCAGCCCCAGCATTTT. The chain uses TRBV19 and TRBJ1-5; possible D gene TRBD1, 6 bases. The V and J ends lost 5 bases and 3 bases respectively, with 11 bases between them. Germline V gene data show CDR1 as LNHDA and CDR2 as SQIVND (reference sequence). The CDR3 consists of 14 residues.

The chain uses TRBV20-1 and TRBJ2-3, with D perhaps matching TRBD2 (6 bases). With 5 bases removed from V and 6 bases from J, the gap between germline ends came to 21 bases. Germline V gives CDR1 DFQATT, CDR2 SNEGSKA (reference sequence). The CDR3 totals 15 residues. The CDR3 nucleotides are TGCAGTGCTGACCTTGGGGCGGGGCGGCGGGATACGCAGTATTTT. Translating it yields CSADLGAGRRDTQYF.

In its sample, this clonotype was seen a few times. The chain is built from TRBV4-3 and TRBJ1-2; D not certain. Germline CDR1 is LGHNA and CDR2 is YSLEER. This CDR3 has 14 residues. V gave up 2 bases and J gave up 4 bases, with 11 bases separating them. This CDR3 reads CASSQSSRTYGYTF. The CDR3 nucleotides read TGCGCCAGCAGCCAATCTTCACGGACCTATGGCTACACCTTC.

The chain couples TRBV7-2 to TRBJ1-5, with D possibly TRBD1 on 5 matching bases. Trimming pared 1 base from V and 4 bases from J, leaving 17 bases between. The CDR3 is 17 amino acids. Looked up from germline, CDR1 is SGHTA and CDR2 is FQGNSA. CDR3: CASSLVGAVQRNQPQHF. In DNA, the CDR3 is TGTGCCAGCAGCTTAGTTGGGGCAGTCCAGAGGAATCAGCCCCAGCATTTT.

The chain uses TRBV6-2 or TRBV6-3 and TRBJ1-4; maybe TRBD1 (5 bases). Trimming stripped 6 bases from V and 0 bases from J, with 14 bases between. Germline V lookup: CDR1 MNHEY, CDR2 SVGEGT. This CDR3 has 16 amino acids. The CDR3 reads CASRHPGPATNEKLFF. The CDR3 nucleotides read TGTGCCAGCAGACATCCGGGACCTGCAACTAATGAAAAACTGTTTTTT.

The J gene is TRBJ1-2, the V gene TRBV13; D perhaps matches TRBD1 (6 bases). The CDR3 runs to 12 residues. The V end was cut by 6 bases, the J end by 7 bases, with 12 bases between. The V gene's germline CDR1 is PRHDT and CDR2 FYEKMQ (reference sequence). The DNA of the CDR3 is TGTGCCAGCAGGTCAGGGGATGGTGGCTACACCTTC. Protein: CASRSGDGGYTF.

Notes on this clonotype: The junction differs from germline at one of its ends, possibly a read error. The rearrangement uses TRBV4-3 and TRBJ2-3; tentatively, D is TRBD1 (6 bases). Germline V gives CDR1 LGHNA, CDR2 YSLEER. The CDR3 runs 17 residues. Written as DNA, the CDR3 is TGCACCAGCAGCCAATTTTTTCACGGACAGAACACAGATACGCAGTATTTT. This translates into CTSSQFFHGQNTDTQYF.

V and J are TRBV29-1 and TRBJ1-2; no definite D call. The germline V gene has CDR1 SQVTM and CDR2 ANQGSEA. The CDR3 extends over 12 amino acids. Trimming left V 5 bases short and J 8 bases short, with 15 bases between. The CDR3 DNA is TGCAGCGTTCCGGGAGACCTCTGGGGCTACACCTTC. Amino acids: CSVPGDLWGYTF.

Ten or more counts support this clonotype. The chain has TRBV29-1 and TRBJ2-3; D is possibly TRBD2 (5 bases). V lost 0 bases and J lost 3, with 25 bases in between. The CDR3 sequence is 19 residues long. Germline lookup yields CDR1 SQVTM and CDR2 ANQGSEA. This chain's CDR3 is CSVEDLRIRGRLTTDTQYF. CDR3 DNA sequence: TGCAGCGTTGAAGATCTCCGGATACGAGGGAGATTGACGACAGATACGCAGTATTTT.

J is TRBJ2-3 and V is TRBV20-1; D is ambiguous. Germline V CDR1 and CDR2: DFQATT, SNEGSKA (reference sequence). V was cut by 8 bases and J by 1 base, with 7 bases left in between. This CDR3 comprises 11 residues. The chain's CDR3 is CSPPGTDTQYF. The CDR3, as DNA: TGCAGTCCTCCAGGCACAGATACGCAGTATTTT.

The chain is built from TRBV6-6 and TRBJ2-7, with D maybe TRBD1 (6 bases). The CDR3 has 15 residues. Trimming cost V 6 bases and J 3 bases, with 18 bases left between them. Germline lookup yields CDR1 MNHNY and CDR2 SVGAGI (reference sequence). The CDR3: CASRGLRETGYEQYF. CDR3 DNA sequence: TGTGCCAGCAGAGGCCTACGAGAGACAGGCTACGAGCAGTACTTC.

This chain connects TRBV5-1 to TRBJ1-1; D not certain. The CDR3 extends over 15 amino acids. The ends were cut back, 5 bases at V and 4 bases at J, with 18 bases in the middle. Germline CDR1 is SGHRS and CDR2 is YFSETQ. Here the CDR3 reads CASSHPTGLGTEAFF. In DNA, the CDR3 is TGCGCCAGCAGTCACCCGACCGGACTGGGCACTGAAGCTTTCTTT.